A single TCR beta chain is shown here with its context. What it binds is not known. The table came from immunoSEQ multiplex PCR; TCRdb's copy has only in-frame clones and leaves some out. The sample contains about 150,000 clones, 89% of which appear only once. The data originate from a study of T cell responses to AZD1222 COVID-19 vaccine. Study findings and constraints: Clonal diversity may have been underestimated, and the donors were mostly white British, with more females than males. Unmutated regions of variants are reportedly targeted by nearly half of spike-specific TCRs. At baseline, seropositivity was found in only a handful of AZD1222 recipients.

This CDR3 spans 14 amino acids. Germline V gives CDR1 LNHNV, CDR2 YYDKDF (reference sequence). The junction had 0 bases not matched to a gene; V was cut back by 0 bases and J by 3 bases. This TCR was recovered from an adult in good health. The J gene is TRBJ2-7, the V gene TRBV15; TRBD2 aligns across 9 bases. Here the sequenced sample was peripheral blood, taken on day 0 of AZD1222 vaccination. DNA for the CDR3: TGTGCCACCAGCAGAGATAGCGGGGGCTACGAGCAGTACTTC. Protein: CATSRDSGGYEQYF. Supplemented by reference TRBV15 and TRBJ2-7, the full variable domain reads DAMVIQNPRYQVTQFGKPVTLSCSQTLNHNVMYWYQQKSSQAPKLLFHYYDKDFNNEADTPDNFQSRRPNTSFCFLDIRSPGLGDTAMYLCATSRDSGGYEQYFGPGTRLTVT.